The rows below give T cell receptor beta chains drawn from one sample of a study of blood T cells in healthy people across ages. MiXCR was run by TCRdb on the 5' RACE reads, yielding one entry per CDR3 protein. The data show about 1.7 million distinct CDR3 sequences, 28% seen once. The sample comprised blood. The origin of the receptors is a woman in her 30s in good health. CDR3s include the opening cysteine and the closing phenylalanine or tryptophan. The D gene is left open where the match is weak. The size of a clone is reported for some rows only, either as once, few or many, or as a class for expanded clones.

clone size: NA; J gene: TRBJ1-2; D gene: NA; CDR3 length: 14; V gene: TRBV11-2; CDR3 DNA: TGTGCCAGCAGTACCTATGGAGAGGACTATGGCTACACCTTC; CDR3 protein: CASSTYGEDYGYTF
clone size: few; J gene: TRBJ2-3; D gene: TRBD2; CDR3 length: 13; V gene: TRBV20-1; CDR3 DNA: TGCAGTGCTGGACTAGCGGGAGAAGATACGCAGTATTTT; CDR3 protein: CSAGLAGEDTQYF
clone size: few; J gene: TRBJ1-5; D gene: NA; CDR3 length: 15; V gene: TRBV5-5; CDR3 DNA: TGTGCCAGCAGCTTGGAAGGGAACGGCAATCAGCCCCAGCATTTT; CDR3 protein: CASSLEGNGNQPQHF
clone size: few; J gene: TRBJ2-7; D gene: NA; CDR3 length: 13; V gene: TRBV7-2; CDR3 DNA: TGTGCCAGCAGCCCGCAAGTCTTAAGCGAGCAGTACTTC; CDR3 protein: CASSPQVLSEQYF
clone size: NA; J gene: TRBJ2-2; D gene: NA; CDR3 length: 16; V gene: TRBV7-2; CDR3 DNA: TGTGCCAGCAGCCCGTCCCTTGCCCGGTCGGGCGGGGAGCTGTTTTTT; CDR3 protein: CASSPSLARSGGELFF
clone size: NA; J gene: TRBJ2-1; D gene: NA; CDR3 length: 16; V gene: TRBV5-1; CDR3 DNA: TGCGCCAGCAGCTTATTGGGGCACGAACCCTACAATGAGCAGTTCTTC; CDR3 protein: CASSLLGHEPYNEQFF
clone size: NA; J gene: TRBJ2-7; D gene: TRBD2; CDR3 length: 14; V gene: TRBV20-1; CDR3 DNA: TGCAGTGCTGGAGACGTAGCGGGAGCCTACGAGCAGTACTTC; CDR3 protein: CSAGDVAGAYEQYF
clone size: NA; J gene: TRBJ2-1; D gene: TRBD2; CDR3 length: 17; V gene: TRBV28; CDR3 DNA: TGTGCCAGCACCCTAGGGCCTAGCGGGGGGGCCGGCAATGAGCAGTTCTTC; CDR3 protein: CASTLGPSGGAGNEQFF
clone size: few; J gene: TRBJ1-1; D gene: NA; CDR3 length: 13; V gene: TRBV20-1; CDR3 DNA: TGCAGTGCTAATGAGTTTAGGGATGCTGAAGCTTTCTTT; CDR3 protein: CSANEFRDAEAFF
clone size: NA; J gene: TRBJ2-5; D gene: NA; CDR3 length: 15; V gene: TRBV7-2; CDR3 DNA: TGTGCCAGCGGCTTAAGATCGGGGGCGGGAGAGACCCAGTACTTC; CDR3 protein: CASGLRSGAGETQYF
clone size: few; J gene: TRBJ1-5; D gene: NA; CDR3 length: 13; V gene: TRBV20-1; CDR3 DNA: TGCAGTGCTAGTGGACTGAATAATCAGCCCCAGCATTTT; CDR3 protein: CSASGLNNQPQHF
clone size: NA; J gene: TRBJ1-1; D gene: NA; CDR3 length: 18; V gene: TRBV12-3/TRBV12-4; CDR3 DNA: TGTGCCAGCAGTTTTGGGGGCAGGGGAATCATCAGGTCCACTGAAGCTTTCTTT; CDR3 protein: CASSFGGRGIIRSTEAFF
clone size: NA; J gene: TRBJ2-1; D gene: NA; CDR3 length: 13; V gene: TRBV7-2; CDR3 DNA: TGTGCCAGCAGCTTGGGGAGGCAGAGTGAGCAGTTCTTC; CDR3 protein: CASSLGRQSEQFF
clone size: NA; J gene: TRBJ2-5; D gene: TRBD2; CDR3 length: 16; V gene: TRBV11-2; CDR3 DNA: TGTGCCAGCAGCTTATATGGGGCGGGGGGAAGAGAGACCCAGTACTTC; CDR3 protein: CASSLYGAGGRETQYF
clone size: NA; J gene: TRBJ1-1; D gene: NA; CDR3 length: 14; V gene: TRBV3-1; CDR3 DNA: TGTGCCGGCAGCCAAGGTGAAAGGGGAACTGAAGCTTTCTTT; CDR3 protein: CAGSQGERGTEAFF
clone size: many; J gene: TRBJ2-1; D gene: NA; CDR3 length: 15; V gene: TRBV6-5; CDR3 DNA: TGTGCCAGCAGTTACTCGAAACTAGCACCCAATGAGCAGTTCTTC; CDR3 protein: CASSYSKLAPNEQFF
clone size: many; J gene: TRBJ2-5; D gene: NA; CDR3 length: 16; V gene: TRBV15; CDR3 DNA: TGTGCCACCAGCCCTAACCCGAGCAGGGGCCAAGAGACCCAGTACTTC; CDR3 protein: CATSPNPSRGQETQYF
clone size: NA; J gene: TRBJ2-1; D gene: NA; CDR3 length: 12; V gene: TRBV12-3/TRBV12-4; CDR3 DNA: TGTGCCAGCAGTTTGGAGGGAATTGGGCAGTTCTTC; CDR3 protein: CASSLEGIGQFF
clone size: NA; J gene: TRBJ2-7; D gene: NA; CDR3 length: 13; V gene: TRBV18; CDR3 DNA: TGTGCCAGCTCACCAAAGGGCTCCTACGAGCAGTACTTC; CDR3 protein: CASSPKGSYEQYF
clone size: once; J gene: TRBJ2-3; D gene: TRBD2; CDR3 length: 17; V gene: TRBV7-6; CDR3 DNA: TGTGCCAGCAGCTCCGGGACTAGCGGGAGGGCGCCAGATACGCAGTATTTT; CDR3 protein: CASSSGTSGRAPDTQYF
clone size: NA; J gene: TRBJ2-5; D gene: TRBD1; CDR3 length: 16; V gene: TRBV7-9; CDR3 DNA: TGTGCCAGCAGCGAACGACAGGGCCAACACCAAGAGACCCAGTACTTC; CDR3 protein: CASSERQGQHQETQYF
clone size: NA; J gene: TRBJ2-7; D gene: TRBD1; CDR3 length: 12; V gene: TRBV12-3/TRBV12-4; CDR3 DNA: TGTGTCAGCAGGGCGACAGGGAACGAACAGTACTTC; CDR3 protein: CVSRATGNEQYF
clone size: NA; J gene: TRBJ1-6; D gene: NA; CDR3 length: 15; V gene: TRBV5-1; CDR3 DNA: TGCGCCAGCAGCTCAGGGGAGGTGGATAATTCACCCCCCCACTTT; CDR3 protein: CASSSGEVDNSPPHF
clone size: NA; J gene: TRBJ2-2; D gene: NA; CDR3 length: 13; V gene: TRBV20-1; CDR3 DNA: TGCAGTGCTAGTAAGGGTAATACCGGGGAGCTGTTTTTT; CDR3 protein: CSASKGNTGELFF
clone size: NA; J gene: TRBJ2-3; D gene: NA; CDR3 length: 15; V gene: TRBV20-1; CDR3 DNA: TGCAGTGCCGTCCCTCGGAGTCGCCTCACAGATACGCAGTATTTT; CDR3 protein: CSAVPRSRLTDTQYF
clone size: many; J gene: TRBJ2-7; D gene: TRBD1; CDR3 length: 14; V gene: TRBV12-3/TRBV12-4; CDR3 DNA: TGTGCCAGCAGTTTAGGCAGGGGGAAAGGCGAGCAGTACTTC; CDR3 protein: CASSLGRGKGEQYF
clone size: few; J gene: TRBJ2-5; D gene: NA; CDR3 length: 15; V gene: TRBV6-6; CDR3 DNA: TGTGCCAGCAGTTACCGGGGAGGGGGGGCAGAGACCCAGTACTTC; CDR3 protein: CASSYRGGGAETQYF
clone size: once; J gene: TRBJ1-3; D gene: NA; CDR3 length: 15; V gene: TRBV7-9; CDR3 DNA: TGTGCCAGCAGCGCAGGGACCAACTCTGGAAACACCATATATTTT; CDR3 protein: CASSAGTNSGNTIYF
clone size: few; J gene: TRBJ1-4; D gene: NA; CDR3 length: 13; V gene: TRBV28; CDR3 DNA: TGTGCCAGCAGTTCCCGCTTGAATGAAAAACTGTTTTTT; CDR3 protein: CASSSRLNEKLFF
clone size: few; J gene: TRBJ2-1; D gene: TRBD2; CDR3 length: 16; V gene: TRBV24-1; CDR3 DNA: TGTGCCACCAGTGATACTAGCGGGGGGCCCTACAATGAGCAGTTCTTC; CDR3 protein: CATSDTSGGPYNEQFF
clone size: NA; J gene: TRBJ1-4; D gene: NA; CDR3 length: 13; V gene: TRBV7-9; CDR3 DNA: TGTGCCGTTGTAGGGGCCGATAATGAAAAACTGTTTTTT; CDR3 protein: CAVVGADNEKLFF
clone size: NA; J gene: TRBJ1-2; D gene: TRBD1; CDR3 length: 16; V gene: TRBV19; CDR3 DNA: TGTGCCAGTAGTATACGAAGGGACAGGGGGTTTCGTGGCTACACCTTC; CDR3 protein: CASSIRRDRGFRGYTF
clone size: few; J gene: TRBJ2-3; D gene: NA; CDR3 length: 13; V gene: TRBV20-1; CDR3 DNA: TGCAGTGGTGGCGGTGCTTTATCGGATACGCAGTATTTT; CDR3 protein: CSGGGALSDTQYF
clone size: NA; J gene: TRBJ1-2; D gene: NA; CDR3 length: 14; V gene: TRBV30; CDR3 DNA: TGTGCCTGGAGTTACACAGGAACTAACTATGGCTACACCTTC; CDR3 protein: CAWSYTGTNYGYTF
clone size: NA; J gene: TRBJ2-3; D gene: NA; CDR3 length: 15; V gene: TRBV12-3/TRBV12-4; CDR3 DNA: TGTGCCAGCAGTCCCCCACTACCTGGCACAGATACGCAGTATTTT; CDR3 protein: CASSPPLPGTDTQYF
clone size: NA; J gene: TRBJ2-5; D gene: NA; CDR3 length: 15; V gene: TRBV28; CDR3 DNA: TGTGCCAGCAGTGGACTGGACGTATCCCAAGAGACCCAGTACTTC; CDR3 protein: CASSGLDVSQETQYF
clone size: few; J gene: TRBJ2-6; D gene: NA; CDR3 length: 15; V gene: TRBV28; CDR3 DNA: TGTGCCAGCAGCCAGACACAATCTGGGGCCAACGTCCTGACTTTC; CDR3 protein: CASSQTQSGANVLTF
clone size: few; J gene: TRBJ2-1; D gene: TRBD2; CDR3 length: 16; V gene: TRBV9; CDR3 DNA: TGTGCCAGCAGCGCCGGCGAGACTAGCGGGACAAATGAGCAGTTCTTC; CDR3 protein: CASSAGETSGTNEQFF
clone size: NA; J gene: TRBJ2-1; D gene: TRBD1; CDR3 length: 16; V gene: TRBV2; CDR3 DNA: TGTGCCAGCAGTGAGATTGGGCAGGGGGATTACAATGAGCAGTTCTTC; CDR3 protein: CASSEIGQGDYNEQFF
clone size: few; J gene: TRBJ1-1; D gene: NA; CDR3 length: 14; V gene: TRBV2; CDR3 DNA: TGTGCCACCGAGGGGGTCGACGGGAACACTGAAGCTTTCTTT; CDR3 protein: CATEGVDGNTEAFF
clone size: NA; J gene: TRBJ2-3; D gene: NA; CDR3 length: 13; V gene: TRBV20-1; CDR3 DNA: TGCAGTGCCCTACTCGACCCGACAGGTACGCAGTATTTT; CDR3 protein: CSALLDPTGTQYF
clone size: NA; J gene: TRBJ2-7; D gene: TRBD2; CDR3 length: 16; V gene: TRBV11-2; CDR3 DNA: TGTGCCAGCAGCCTAACTGGACTAGAGCGGTCCTACGAGCAGTACTTC; CDR3 protein: CASSLTGLERSYEQYF
clone size: many; J gene: TRBJ2-1; D gene: NA; CDR3 length: 17; V gene: TRBV5-1; CDR3 DNA: TGCGCCAGCAGCTTGCAACTAGCTTCCGACTCCTACAATGAGCAGTTCTTC; CDR3 protein: CASSLQLASDSYNEQFF
clone size: NA; J gene: TRBJ1-2; D gene: TRBD1; CDR3 length: 15; V gene: TRBV30; CDR3 DNA: TGTGCCTGGACCTTAGAGGGCAGGGGGGGGTATGGCTACACCTTC; CDR3 protein: CAWTLEGRGGYGYTF
clone size: NA; J gene: TRBJ1-6; D gene: NA; CDR3 length: 19; V gene: TRBV12-3/TRBV12-4; CDR3 DNA: TGTGCCAGCACCCCGGGGAGACAGACCCTTCGAACCTATAATTCACCCCTCCACTTT; CDR3 protein: CASTPGRQTLRTYNSPLHF
clone size: many; J gene: TRBJ2-1; D gene: NA; CDR3 length: 15; V gene: TRBV10-3; CDR3 DNA: TGTGCCATCAGTTCAAACTATGGGGGCCACAATGAGCAGTTCTTC; CDR3 protein: CAISSNYGGHNEQFF
clone size: NA; J gene: TRBJ2-7; D gene: TRBD1; CDR3 length: 14; V gene: TRBV12-3/TRBV12-4; CDR3 DNA: TGTGCCAGCAGTTTATCCGGACAGGGCGCCGAGCAGTACTTC; CDR3 protein: CASSLSGQGAEQYF
clone size: many; J gene: TRBJ2-3; D gene: NA; CDR3 length: 18; V gene: TRBV10-3; CDR3 DNA: TGTGCCATCAGTGAGTCGAAAAGGCAGGGGGGTCCCACAGATACGCAGTATTTT; CDR3 protein: CAISESKRQGGPTDTQYF
clone size: many; J gene: TRBJ2-5; D gene: NA; CDR3 length: 13; V gene: TRBV7-3; CDR3 DNA: TGTGCCAGCAGTTTCCGGGATCAAGAGACCCAGTACTTC; CDR3 protein: CASSFRDQETQYF
clone size: NA; J gene: TRBJ2-1; D gene: TRBD1; CDR3 length: 15; V gene: TRBV7-9; CDR3 DNA: TGTGCCAGCAGTCCGCGCGGACAGGTTACGAATGAGCAGTTCTTC; CDR3 protein: CASSPRGQVTNEQFF
clone size: few; J gene: TRBJ2-1; D gene: TRBD2; CDR3 length: 14; V gene: TRBV9; CDR3 DNA: TGTGCCAGCAGCACTCGGACTAGCCGCGATGAGCAGTTCTTC; CDR3 protein: CASSTRTSRDEQFF
clone size: NA; J gene: TRBJ1-1; D gene: NA; CDR3 length: 15; V gene: TRBV10-3; CDR3 DNA: TGTGCCATCAGTGAGTCCGCCGGGACGAACACTGAAGCTTTCTTT; CDR3 protein: CAISESAGTNTEAFF
clone size: few; J gene: TRBJ2-1; D gene: NA; CDR3 length: 13; V gene: TRBV19; CDR3 DNA: TGTGCCAGTAGCGTCCCTGGGGACCATGAGCAGTTCTTC; CDR3 protein: CASSVPGDHEQFF
clone size: NA; J gene: TRBJ1-2; D gene: NA; CDR3 length: 16; V gene: TRBV2; CDR3 DNA: TGTGCCAGCAGTGCAGTAGACCTTCCTGGTGGCTATGGCTACACCTTC; CDR3 protein: CASSAVDLPGGYGYTF
clone size: many; J gene: TRBJ2-5; D gene: NA; CDR3 length: 13; V gene: TRBV20-1; CDR3 DNA: TGCAGTGCGGAAGACTCAAACGAAGAGACCCAGTACTTC; CDR3 protein: CSAEDSNEETQYF